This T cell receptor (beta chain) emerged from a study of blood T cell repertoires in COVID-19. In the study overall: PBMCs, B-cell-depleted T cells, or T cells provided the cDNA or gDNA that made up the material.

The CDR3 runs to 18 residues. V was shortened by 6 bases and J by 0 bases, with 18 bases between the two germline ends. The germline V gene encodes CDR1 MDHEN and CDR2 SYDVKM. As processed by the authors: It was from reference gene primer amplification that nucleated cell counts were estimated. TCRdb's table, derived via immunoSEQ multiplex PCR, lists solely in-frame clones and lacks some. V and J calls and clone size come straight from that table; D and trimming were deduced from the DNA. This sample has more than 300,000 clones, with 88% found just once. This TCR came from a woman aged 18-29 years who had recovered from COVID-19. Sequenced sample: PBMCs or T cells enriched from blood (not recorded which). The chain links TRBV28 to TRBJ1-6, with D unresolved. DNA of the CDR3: TGTGCCAGCAGCCCACCCGGAGAGGCGAGCTCCTATAATTCACCCCTCCACTTT. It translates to CASSPPGEASSYNSPLHF. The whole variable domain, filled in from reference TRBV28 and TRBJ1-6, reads DVKVTQSSRYLVKRTGEKVFLECVQDMDHENMFWYRQDPGLGLRLIYFSYDVKMKEKGDIPEGYSVSREKKERFSLILESASTNQTSMYLCASSPPGEASSYNSPLHFGNGTRLTVT.